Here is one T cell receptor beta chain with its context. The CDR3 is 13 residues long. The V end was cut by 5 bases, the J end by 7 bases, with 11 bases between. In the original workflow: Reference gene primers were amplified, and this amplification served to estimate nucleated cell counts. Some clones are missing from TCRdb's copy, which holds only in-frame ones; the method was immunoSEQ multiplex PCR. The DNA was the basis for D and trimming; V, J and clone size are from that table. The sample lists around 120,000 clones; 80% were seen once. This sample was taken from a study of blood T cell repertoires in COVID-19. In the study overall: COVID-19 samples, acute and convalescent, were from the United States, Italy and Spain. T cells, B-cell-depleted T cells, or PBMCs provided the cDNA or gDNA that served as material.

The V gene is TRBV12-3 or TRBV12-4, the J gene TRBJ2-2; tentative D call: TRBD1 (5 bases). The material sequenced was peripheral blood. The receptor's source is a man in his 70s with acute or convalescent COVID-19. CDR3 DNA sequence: TGTGCCAGCAGTCAGGGAACGGTCGGGGAGCTGTTTTTT. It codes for CASSQGTVGELFF.